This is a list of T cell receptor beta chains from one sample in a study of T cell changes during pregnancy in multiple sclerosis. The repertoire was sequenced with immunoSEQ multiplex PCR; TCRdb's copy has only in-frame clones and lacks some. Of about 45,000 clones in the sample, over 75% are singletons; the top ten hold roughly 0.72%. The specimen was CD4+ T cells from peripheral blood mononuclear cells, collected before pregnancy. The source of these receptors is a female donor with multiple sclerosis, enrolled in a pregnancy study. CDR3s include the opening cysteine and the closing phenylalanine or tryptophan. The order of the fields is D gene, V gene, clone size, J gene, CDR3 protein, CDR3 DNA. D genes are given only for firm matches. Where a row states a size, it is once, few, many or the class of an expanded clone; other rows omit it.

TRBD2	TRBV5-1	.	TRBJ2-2	CASSRTSGRVTGELFF	TGCGCCAGCAGCCGTACTAGCGGGAGGGTCACCGGGGAGCTGTTTTTT
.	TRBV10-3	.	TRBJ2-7	CAISDPGGHYSSYEQYF	TGTGCCATCAGTGACCCCGGTGGACATTACAGCTCCTACGAGCAGTACTTC
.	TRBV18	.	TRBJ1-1	CASSPPQGQGAFF	TGTGCCAGCTCACCACCCCAGGGTCAAGGAGCTTTCTTT
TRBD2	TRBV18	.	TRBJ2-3	CASSPLSQLAGISDTQYF	TGTGCCAGCTCACCCCTTTCCCAGCTAGCGGGGATCAGTGATACGCAGTATTTT
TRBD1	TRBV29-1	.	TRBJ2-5	CSVRQGLETQYF	TGCAGCGTTAGACAGGGGTTGGAGACCCAGTACTTC
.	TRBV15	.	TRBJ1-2	CATSRDLGKTNYGYTF	TGTGCCACCAGCAGAGATTTGGGCAAAACTAACTATGGCTACACCTTC
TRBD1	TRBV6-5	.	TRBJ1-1	CASSYLDRWPEAFF	TGTGCCAGCAGTTATTTGGACAGGTGGCCTGAAGCTTTCTTT
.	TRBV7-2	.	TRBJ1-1	CASSSKQGLVAEAFF	TGTGCCAGCAGCTCGAAACAGGGATTGGTGGCTGAAGCTTTCTTT
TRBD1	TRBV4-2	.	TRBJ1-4	CASSQGGQGTTNEKLFF	TGTGCCAGCAGCCAAGGGGGACAGGGAACCACTAATGAAAAACTGTTTTTT
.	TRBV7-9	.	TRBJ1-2	CASSLAAGNGYTF	TGTGCCAGCAGCTTAGCGGCAGGGAATGGCTACACCTTC
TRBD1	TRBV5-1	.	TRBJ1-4	CASSLIGGATNEKLFF	TGCGCCAGCAGCTTGATAGGGGGCGCAACTAATGAAAAACTGTTTTTT
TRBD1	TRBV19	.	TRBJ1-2	CASSIRTGAVNYGYTF	TGTGCCAGTAGTATCAGAACAGGGGCCGTTAACTATGGCTACACCTTC
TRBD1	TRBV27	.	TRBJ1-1	CASSLTGGRARNTEAFF	TGTGCCAGCAGTTTAACAGGGGGTCGGGCTCGGAACACTGAAGCTTTCTTT
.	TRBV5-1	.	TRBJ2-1	CASSSLPRNEQFF	TGCGCCAGCAGCAGCCTTCCCCGCAATGAGCAGTTCTTC
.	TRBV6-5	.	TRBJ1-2	CASSEDRFYGYTF	TGTGCCAGCAGTGAAGACAGATTCTATGGCTACACCTTC
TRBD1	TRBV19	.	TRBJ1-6	CASRDRGYNSPLHF	TGTGCCAGTCGGGACAGAGGATATAATTCACCCCTCCACTTT
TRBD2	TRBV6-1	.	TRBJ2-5	CAGLLAGVGETQYF	TGTGCCGGATTATTAGCGGGAGTCGGAGAGACCCAGTACTTC
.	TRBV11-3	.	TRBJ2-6	CASSLTGHGFSGANVLTF	TGTGCCAGCAGCTTGACCGGACACGGATTCTCTGGGGCCAACGTCCTGACTTTC
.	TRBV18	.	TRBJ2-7	CASSSGGLGSFYEQYF	TGTGCCAGCTCTTCCGGCGGACTGGGGTCGTTTTACGAGCAGTACTTC
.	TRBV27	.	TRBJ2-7	CASSLYGQGTYEQYF	TGTGCCAGCAGTTTATACGGTCAGGGGACCTACGAGCAGTACTTC
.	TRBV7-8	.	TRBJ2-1	CASSPREGGDEQFF	TGTGCCAGCAGCCCCCGCGAGGGTGGGGATGAGCAGTTCTTC
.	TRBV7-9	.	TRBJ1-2	CASSLVAGPYGYTF	TGTGCCAGCAGCTTAGTTGCAGGGCCCTATGGCTACACCTTC
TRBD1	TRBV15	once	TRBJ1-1	CATSRGGQGSTEAFF	TGTGCCACCAGCAGAGGGGGACAGGGTAGCACTGAAGCTTTCTTT
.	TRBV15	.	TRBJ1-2	CATTQQSHPYGYTF	TGTGCCACCACCCAACAGTCGCATCCTTATGGCTACACCTTC
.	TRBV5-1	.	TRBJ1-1	CASSLDPGLNTEAFF	TGCGCCAGCAGCTTGGATCCAGGGCTGAACACTGAAGCTTTCTTT
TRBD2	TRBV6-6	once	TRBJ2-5	CAVRLAGFETQYF	TGTGCCGTTCGACTAGCCGGGTTTGAGACCCAGTACTTC
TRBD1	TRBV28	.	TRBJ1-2	CASSLLPGQGSNYGYTF	TGTGCCAGCAGCTTACTTCCGGGACAGGGTTCTAACTATGGCTACACCTTC
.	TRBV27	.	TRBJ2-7	CASTRGFSYEQYF	TGTGCCAGCACCAGGGGCTTTTCCTACGAGCAGTACTTC
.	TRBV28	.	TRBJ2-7	CASSLYPPRYEQYF	TGTGCCAGCAGTTTATATCCCCCCCGCTACGAGCAGTACTTC
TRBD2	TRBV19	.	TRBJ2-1	CASSAAGTASGGEQFF	TGTGCCAGTAGTGCGGCCGGGACTGCTAGCGGTGGTGAGCAGTTCTTC
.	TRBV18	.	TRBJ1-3	CASSPLFGGGEDTIYF	TGTGCCAGCTCACCACTCTTCGGGGGAGGGGAGGACACCATATATTTT
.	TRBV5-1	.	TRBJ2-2	CASSPGGANTGELFF	TGCGCCAGCAGTCCGGGGGGCGCGAACACCGGGGAGCTGTTTTTT
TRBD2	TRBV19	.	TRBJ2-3	CASNGLAGDTQYF	TGTGCCAGTAATGGACTAGCGGGGGATACGCAGTATTTT
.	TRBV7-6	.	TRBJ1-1	CASSLGTGNTEAFF	TGTGCCAGCAGCTTAGGAACGGGGAACACTGAAGCTTTCTTT